A selection of T cell receptor beta chains follows, all from one sample in a study of cytomegalovirus exposure and HLA in healthy donors. Profiling relied on immunoSEQ multiplex PCR, and the TCRdb table lists in-frame clones only, not all of them. Among some 200,000 clones, around 83% were seen once, and the ten largest hold 6.5%. Specimen: PBMCs. These receptors originate from a woman between 45 and 60 years old in good health and CMV-seropositive. The CDR3 runs from the conserved cysteine through the conserved F or W. Fields, in order: clone size, D gene, V gene, J gene, CDR3 protein, CDR3 DNA. A D gene is named only where the DNA matches it firmly. The size field is filled for only some rows; it gives once, few, many or a size class.

clone_size: -; d_call: -; v_call: TRBV11-2; j_call: TRBJ1-2; cdr3_aa: CASSLDWDGGTNYGYTF; cdr3_nt: TGTGCCAGCAGCTTAGATTGGGATGGGGGCACCAACTATGGCTACACCTTC
clone_size: -; d_call: TRBD1; v_call: TRBV30; j_call: TRBJ1-3; cdr3_aa: CAWSRDSYGGNTIYF; cdr3_nt: TGTGCCTGGAGTCGGGACAGCTACGGAGGAAACACCATATATTTT
clone_size: -; d_call: -; v_call: TRBV27; j_call: TRBJ2-1; cdr3_aa: CASSPPEAHNGEQFF; cdr3_nt: TGTGCCAGCAGTCCCCCGGAGGCCCACAATGGGGAGCAGTTCTTC
clone_size: -; d_call: TRBD1; v_call: TRBV9; j_call: TRBJ2-2; cdr3_aa: CASSVGGQGASTGELFF; cdr3_nt: TGTGCCAGCAGCGTAGGGGGGCAGGGGGCGAGCACCGGGGAGCTGTTTTTT
clone_size: -; d_call: -; v_call: TRBV19; j_call: TRBJ1-2; cdr3_aa: CASSNTGLSGYTF; cdr3_nt: TGTGCCAGTAGCAACACAGGTCTTTCTGGCTACACCTTC
clone_size: -; d_call: -; v_call: TRBV28; j_call: TRBJ1-1; cdr3_aa: CAAIRETEAFF; cdr3_nt: TGTGCCGCTATAAGGGAGACTGAAGCTTTCTTT
clone_size: -; d_call: -; v_call: TRBV25-1; j_call: TRBJ2-3; cdr3_aa: CASSESERGTDTQYF; cdr3_nt: TGTGCCAGCAGTGAATCCGAGCGGGGCACAGATACGCAGTATTTT
clone_size: -; d_call: TRBD2; v_call: TRBV5-6; j_call: TRBJ2-2; cdr3_aa: CASSSRTSLPGELFF; cdr3_nt: TGTGCCAGCAGCTCACGGACTAGTTTGCCCGGGGAGCTGTTTTTT
clone_size: few; d_call: TRBD2; v_call: TRBV27; j_call: TRBJ2-3; cdr3_aa: CASSSRTSGRDTQYF; cdr3_nt: TGTGCCAGCAGTTCCCGGACTAGCGGGCGAGATACGCAGTATTTT
clone_size: -; d_call: TRBD2; v_call: TRBV11-2; j_call: TRBJ2-3; cdr3_aa: CASSLRTSGRTDTQYF; cdr3_nt: TGTGCCAGCAGCCTACGGACTAGCGGGCGCACAGATACGCAGTATTTT
clone_size: -; d_call: -; v_call: TRBV4-1; j_call: TRBJ1-1; cdr3_aa: CASSQDISTEAFF; cdr3_nt: TGCGCCAGCAGCCAAGATATTAGCACTGAAGCTTTCTTT
clone_size: -; d_call: TRBD2; v_call: TRBV12-5; j_call: TRBJ2-5; cdr3_aa: CASTPGGVEETQYF; cdr3_nt: TGTGCTAGTACGCCCGGGGGGGTTGAAGAGACCCAGTACTTC
clone_size: -; d_call: -; v_call: TRBV7-2; j_call: TRBJ1-1; cdr3_aa: CASSLAGLRFEAFF; cdr3_nt: TGTGCCAGCAGCTTAGCGGGTCTGAGGTTTGAAGCTTTCTTT
clone_size: -; d_call: -; v_call: TRBV7-9; j_call: TRBJ2-5; cdr3_aa: CSSSLGPGPGEETQYF; cdr3_nt: TGTTCCAGCAGCTTAGGTCCAGGGCCAGGAGAAGAGACCCAGTACTTC
clone_size: once; d_call: -; v_call: TRBV7-2; j_call: TRBJ2-7; cdr3_aa: CASSLGGLIYEQYF; cdr3_nt: TGTGCCAGCAGCTTGGGAGGTCTTATCTACGAGCAGTACTTC
clone_size: once; d_call: -; v_call: TRBV30; j_call: TRBJ2-3; cdr3_aa: CAWSQWASDTQYF; cdr3_nt: TGTGCCTGGAGTCAGTGGGCTAGCGATACGCAGTATTTT
clone_size: -; d_call: TRBD2; v_call: TRBV18; j_call: TRBJ2-1; cdr3_aa: CASSLLAGGERSSYNEQFF; cdr3_nt: TGTGCCAGCTCACTTCTAGCGGGAGGGGAGCGGAGCTCCTACAATGAGCAGTTCTTC
clone_size: -; d_call: -; v_call: TRBV28; j_call: TRBJ1-4; cdr3_aa: CASIGHSEREKLFF; cdr3_nt: TGTGCCAGCATCGGACACAGTGAACGGGAAAAACTGTTTTTT
clone_size: -; d_call: -; v_call: TRBV5-6; j_call: TRBJ2-7; cdr3_aa: CASSSGWGDYEQYF; cdr3_nt: TGTGCCAGCAGCTCTGGGTGGGGCGATTACGAGCAGTACTTC
clone_size: -; d_call: -; v_call: TRBV6-6; j_call: TRBJ1-5; cdr3_aa: CASSRPGENQPQHF; cdr3_nt: TGTGCCAGCAGTAGGCCAGGGGAAAATCAGCCCCAGCATTTT
clone_size: -; d_call: -; v_call: TRBV25-1; j_call: TRBJ2-2; cdr3_aa: CASSDATEYTGELFF; cdr3_nt: TGTGCCAGCAGTGACGCGACAGAGTACACCGGGGAGCTGTTTTTT
clone_size: once; d_call: TRBD1; v_call: TRBV9; j_call: TRBJ1-2; cdr3_aa: CASSTTGGAGYGYTF; cdr3_nt: TGTGCCAGCAGCACCACAGGGGGCGCGGGCTATGGCTACACCTTC
clone_size: -; d_call: TRBD2; v_call: TRBV29-1; j_call: TRBJ2-3; cdr3_aa: CSVALAGTDTQYF; cdr3_nt: TGCAGCGTTGCACTAGCGGGCACAGATACGCAGTATTTT
clone_size: -; d_call: -; v_call: TRBV30; j_call: TRBJ1-1; cdr3_aa: CAGNRRNTEAFF; cdr3_nt: TGTGCCGGAAATCGGAGGAACACTGAAGCTTTCTTT
clone_size: once; d_call: -; v_call: TRBV7-6; j_call: TRBJ2-7; cdr3_aa: CASSLSQGWREQYF; cdr3_nt: TGTGCCAGCAGCTTAAGCCAGGGTTGGCGCGAGCAGTACTTC
clone_size: -; d_call: -; v_call: TRBV13; j_call: TRBJ1-1; cdr3_aa: CACSPIMNTEAFF; cdr3_nt: TGTGCCTGCAGTCCTATTATGAACACTGAAGCTTTCTTT